These 17 T cell receptor beta chains were all obtained from the same sample, sequenced in a study of T-cell memory formation after mild COVID-19. TCRdb itself ran the 5' RACE reads through MiXCR, one entry per CDR3 protein. The sample consists of 390,000 or so distinct CDR3 sequences, 16% of them appearing once. The specimen was PBMCs or a T cell subset sorted from them (not recorded which). These receptors all stem from a man between 18 and 29 years old who had mild COVID-19 (a few samples of this study predate the infection). Cell type and time point are not known.

This clonotype was counted between two and nine times. The V gene is TRBV5-1, the J gene TRBJ1-2; TRBD1 is a possible D gene (5 bases). CDR3 length: 15 amino acids. The V gene's germline CDR1 is SGHRS and CDR2 YFSETQ. V lost 1 base to trimming and J lost 2 bases, with 12 bases between them. Here the CDR3 DNA reads TGCGCCAGCAGCTTGACCGGGACGGCAAACTATGGCTACACCTTC. Its protein product is CASSLTGTANYGYTF.

This chain connects TRBV6-5 to TRBJ2-4; no clear D. Between the trimmed V and J ends, which lost 2 bases and 0 bases, there was a span of 5 bases. Germline lookup yields CDR1 MNHEY and CDR2 SVGAGI. The CDR3 is made up of 14 amino acids. CDR3 coding DNA: TGTGCCAGCAGTTACCTGCCAGCCAAAAACATTCAGTACTTC. This encodes CASSYLPAKNIQYF.

This chain connects TRBV27 to TRBJ1-2, with D unresolved. The germline V gene has CDR1 MNHEY and CDR2 SMNVEV (reference sequence). The ends were cut back, 3 bases at V and 5 bases at J, with 10 bases in the middle. There are 13 residues in the CDR3. The CDR3 DNA reads TGTGCCAGCAGTTTGAGGGCGGGATATGGCTACACCTTC. Its protein is CASSLRAGYGYTF.

V and J are TRBV3-1 and TRBJ2-7; 13 bases are shared with TRBD2. This CDR3 region has 16 residues. Looked up from germline, CDR1 is LGHDT and CDR2 is YNNKEL (reference sequence). J gave up 2 bases and V 2 bases, and 3 bases lay outside the gene matches. CDR3 amino acids: CASSQRLAGGPYEQYF. For the CDR3, the DNA is TGTGCCAGCAGCCAACGACTAGCGGGGGGACCCTACGAGCAGTACTTC.

This clonotype was seen only a few times. The chain recombines TRBV5-1 with TRBJ1-2, with 8 bases lining up with TRBD1. The germline V gene has CDR1 SGHRS and CDR2 YFSETQ. The CDR3 sequence is 16 residues long. After removal of 4 bases from V and 0 bases from J, the junction contained 8 bases not matched to a gene. The CDR3 loop is CASSERTGTSNYGYTF. The CDR3 DNA is TGCGCCAGCAGCGAGAGGACAGGGACTTCTAACTATGGCTACACCTTC.

The chain combines TRBV6-2 or TRBV6-3 with TRBJ1-5, with D perhaps matching TRBD1 (6 bases). In germline, CDR1 is MNHEY, CDR2 SVGEGT. The ends were cut back, 7 bases at V and 7 bases at J, with 14 bases in the middle. The CDR3 extends over 13 amino acids. In DNA, the CDR3 is TGTGCCAGCAACTCTCGGGGGCTGCAGCCCCAGCATTTT. This codes for CASNSRGLQPQHF.

The rearrangement uses TRBV6-5 and TRBJ1-1; 10 bases are shared with TRBD1. The CDR3 runs to 17 residues. The V gene's germline CDR1 is MNHEY and CDR2 SVGAGI. V lost 6 bases, J lost 3 bases, and 13 bases stayed unmatched. Here the CDR3 DNA reads TGTGCCAGCAGCCAGGCATTCCGGACAGGGGGAGACACTGAAGCTTTCTTT. It codes for CASSQAFRTGGDTEAFF.

Only a few counts were recorded for this clonotype. The chain combines TRBV29-1 with TRBJ2-3, with 7 bases aligning to TRBD1. Germline loops: CDR1 SQVTM, CDR2 ANQGSEA. The CDR3 runs to 14 residues. J lost 6 bases, V lost 6 bases, and 12 bases had no gene match. The CDR3 loop reads CSVLIRQGQDTQYF. The DNA for the CDR3 is TGCAGCGTCCTTATTAGACAGGGCCAGGATACGCAGTATTTT.

The rearrangement joins TRBV5-1 to TRBJ2-7; D could derive from TRBD1 or TRBD2 (5 bases each). Trimming took off 3 bases at V and 2 bases at J, with 15 bases between the two ends. Germline values: CDR1 SGHRS, CDR2 YFSETQ. The CDR3 covers 15 residues. In DNA form, the CDR3 reads TGCGCCAGCAGCTCCCGAGGGAAGGGGACCTACGAGCAGTACTTC. Its translation is CASSSRGKGTYEQYF.

This clonotype has a count of ten or more. The rearrangement joins TRBV20-1 to TRBJ2-1; no clear D. Per germline, CDR1 DFQATT and CDR2 SNEGSKA (reference sequence). This CDR3 is built from 10 residues. The V end was cut by 4 bases, the J end by 5 bases, with 3 bases between. CDR3 nucleotides: TGCAGTGCTAAGAACAATGAGCAGTTCTTC. It encodes CSAKNNEQFF.

This clonotype came up a few times. The rearrangement uses TRBV7-9 and TRBJ2-5; D might be TRBD1 (5 bases). Germline V CDR1 and CDR2: SEHNR, FQNEAQ (reference sequence). CDR3 length: 14 residues. V shed 3 bases and J shed 0 bases, with 8 bases lying between them. The CDR3 is CASSFAGYQETQYF. For the CDR3, the DNA is TGTGCCAGCAGCTTCGCAGGGTACCAAGAGACCCAGTACTTC.

Regarding this clonotype: The CDR3 does not end in the conserved phenylalanine or tryptophan, so this is likely a read error. No DNA is shown, since the ends of the CDR3 on it are uncertain; the CDR3 is the one TCRdb lists. The J gene is TRBJ2-7, the V gene TRBV2; no DNA check was done on the table's D call, TRBD2. Looked up from germline, CDR1 is SNHLY and CDR2 is FYNNEI. The CDR3 has 12 amino acids, counting both end residues. CDR3: CASRVTSGAPSS.

This clonotype has just a few counts. V and J are TRBV12-3 or TRBV12-4 and TRBJ1-1, with 12 positions matching TRBD1. The CDR3 has 16 amino acids. The ends lost 6 bases at V and 5 bases at J; junction bases unmatched: 10. DNA for the CDR3: TGTGCCAGCAGCCCCGGGACAGGGGGCGATGTTACTGAAGCTTTCTTT. Its translation: CASSPGTGGDVTEAFF.

This CDR3 reads CASSDARVGEQYF. The CDR3 DNA is TGTGCCAGCAGTGACGCCCGGGTGGGCGAGCAGTACTTC. This sequence joins TRBV7-9 and TRBJ2-7; no definite D call. V shed 6 bases and J shed 6 bases, with 15 bases lying between them. Germline CDR1 is SEHNR and CDR2 is FQNEAQ (reference sequence). The CDR3 extends over 13 amino acids.

The rearrangement uses TRBV7-8 and TRBJ2-2, with D possibly TRBD2 on 7 matching bases. The germline CDR1 and CDR2 sequences are SGHVS and FQNEAQ. V was trimmed by 5 bases and J by 3 bases, leaving 16 bases between them. This CDR3 contains 16 residues. The CDR3 DNA is TGTGCCAGCAGCCGACCTGGGGGGGGGCACACCGGGGAGCTGTTTTTT. Its translation: CASSRPGGGHTGELFF.

The chain combines TRBV4-1 with TRBJ2-1; D possibly corresponds to TRBD2 (5 bases). Germline loops: CDR1 MGHRA, CDR2 YSYEKL. V lost 3 bases and J 8 bases, leaving 29 bases between the germline ends. The CDR3 is made up of 19 amino acids. The CDR3 DNA reads TGCGCCAGCAGCCAGCGATTTATCGGTCGGGGAGACTTTTGGGATGAGCAGTTCTTC. Amino acid sequence: CASSQRFIGRGDFWDEQFF.

This chain links TRBV20-1 with TRBJ2-1; D gene ambiguous. V gave up 0 bases and J gave up 0 bases, with 9 bases separating them. Germline V CDR1 and CDR2: DFQATT, SNEGSKA (reference sequence). The CDR3 loop spans 15 amino acids. The CDR3 loop reads CSAREPPSSYNEQFF. As DNA, the CDR3 is TGCAGTGCTAGAGAGCCCCCCAGCTCCTACAATGAGCAGTTCTTC.